This TCR beta chain appears in the sequencing data of a study of beta chain features in type 1 diabetes. Notes on the study in general: No resolution was reached here on whether HLA type influences TCRB rearrangement.

As every portion of the isolated RNA was reverse transcribed, the sequencing read expressed TCRB transcripts. Only in-frame clones appear in the TCRdb table, and some are missing; sequencing was by immunoSEQ multiplex PCR. This sample has about 250,000 clones, with roughly an eighth found just once. This clone appeared a few times. Its antigen remains unidentified. The sequence was collected from a woman aged 40 to 50 in good health. The sample comprised naive CD4+ T cells from blood.

The CDR3 loop is CASSLGTGGANEQFF. CDR3 nucleotide sequence: TGTGCCAGTAGTTTAGGGACAGGGGGGGCCAATGAGCAGTTCTTC. J is TRBJ2-1 and V is TRBV19, with 11 bases that match TRBD1. The CDR3 spans 15 residues. V shed 5 bases, J shed 6 bases, and the junction held 6 bases outside the gene matches. Germline-derived CDR1 and CDR2 are LNHDA and SQIVND (reference sequence).